The rows below give T cell receptor beta chains drawn from one sample of a study of early T cells in non-severe SARS-CoV-2 infection. From the 5' RACE reads, TCRdb called clonotypes with MiXCR, one entry per CDR3 protein. The data contain some 50,000 distinct CDR3 sequences, more than 9% of them singletons. Material for sequencing was whole blood. The receptor source for this set is an adult who was a healthcare worker with PCR-confirmed SARS-CoV-2 infection or an uninfected control (not recorded which). CDR3s include the opening cysteine and the closing phenylalanine or tryptophan. A D gene is named only where the DNA matches it firmly. Not every row has a clone size; where given, it reads once, few, many or a size class.

d_call j_call clone_size v_call cdr3_aa cdr3_nt
TRBD1 TRBJ2-4 many TRBV7-8 CASATGGQDIQYF TGTGCCAGCGCAACAGGGGGACAAGACATTCAGTACTTC
NA TRBJ2-2 NA TRBV7-3 CASSPPTGKESNTGELFF TGTGCCAGCAGCCCGCCGACGGGGAAGGAGTCGAACACCGGGGAGCTGTTTTTT
NA TRBJ2-5 many TRBV6-5 CASSYSNQGETQYF TGTGCCAGCAGTTACTCGAACCAGGGGGAGACCCAGTACTTC
NA TRBJ2-4 few TRBV7-9 CASSLRTDGKNIQYF TGTGCCAGCAGCTTAAGGACAGACGGCAAAAACATTCAGTACTTC
NA TRBJ2-7 few TRBV15 CATSRDLRLRQYF TGTGCCACCAGCAGAGATCTAAGGTTGCGGCAGTACTTC
NA TRBJ2-2 many TRBV19 CASSMVGRVSNTGELFF TGTGCCAGTAGTATGGTGGGCCGGGTCTCGAACACCGGGGAGCTGTTTTTT
NA TRBJ2-2 many TRBV9 CASSSDGAVTMDTGELFF TGTGCCAGCAGTTCCGACGGGGCGGTAACTATGGACACCGGGGAGCTGTTTTTT
TRBD1 TRBJ2-2 few TRBV11-3 CASSHRGRPGELFF TGTGCCAGCAGCCACAGGGGAAGACCCGGGGAGCTGTTTTTT
NA TRBJ2-1 many TRBV21-1 CASSKGRELAGGDLRGNNEQFF TGTGCCAGCAGCAAAGGTAGGGAATTGGCAGGGGGCGACCTTCGTGGCAACAATGAGCAGTTCTTC
NA TRBJ2-1 few TRBV6-1 CVSTGLGDEQFF TGTGTCAGCACGGGGCTTGGAGATGAGCAGTTCTTC
NA TRBJ2-3 NA TRBV9 CASSVRGTDTQYF TGTGCCAGCAGCGTTAGAGGCACAGATACGCAGTATTTT
NA TRBJ1-5 few TRBV18 CASSPGGYEGNQPQHF TGTGCCAGCTCCCCGGGGGGATACGAAGGCAATCAGCCCCAGCATTTT
NA TRBJ1-5 many TRBV20-1 CSARDQGAHSNQPQHF TGCAGTGCGCGAGACCAGGGCGCACATAGCAATCAGCCCCAGCATTTT
TRBD2 TRBJ2-5 many TRBV4-2 CASSRTSGSQETQYF TGTGCCAGCAGCCGGACTAGCGGGAGCCAAGAGACCCAGTACTTC
TRBD1 TRBJ1-2 many TRBV6-6 CASSWGQGQGYTF TGTGCCAGCAGTTGGGGACAGGGACAGGGCTACACCTTC
NA TRBJ2-1 large TRBV29-1 CSVARDFETNEQFF TGCAGCGTCGCAAGGGACTTCGAGACGAATGAGCAGTTCTTC
TRBD2 TRBJ2-7 NA TRBV6-2/TRBV6-3 CASCPGTSGRSYEQYF TGTGCCAGCTGCCCAGGGACTAGCGGGAGGTCCTACGAGCAGTACTTC
NA TRBJ1-2 many TRBV5-6 CASSFGQANYGYTF TGTGCCAGCAGCTTCGGGCAGGCAAACTATGGCTACACCTTC
NA TRBJ2-2 many TRBV24-1 CATSGGTGELFF TGTGCCACCAGTGGAGGGACCGGGGAGCTGTTTTTT
NA TRBJ1-2 many TRBV7-2 CASSPPQTNYGYTF TGTGCCAGCAGCCCACCTCAGACGAACTATGGCTACACCTTC
NA TRBJ1-1 NA TRBV7-3 CASRFTANTEAFF TGTGCCAGCAGATTTACAGCGAACACTGAAGCTTTCTTT
NA TRBJ2-7 NA TRBV20-1 CSAGDRALGEQYF TGCAGTGCTGGTGACCGGGCCCTCGGCGAGCAGTACTTC
NA TRBJ2-3 many TRBV12-3/TRBV12-4 CASSSSGADTQYF TGTGCCAGCAGCTCTTCTGGGGCAGATACGCAGTATTTT
NA TRBJ2-5 many TRBV11-2 CASSWTVGQETQYF TGTGCCAGCAGTTGGACAGTGGGACAAGAGACCCAGTACTTC
NA TRBJ1-1 many TRBV6-5 CASYPPRRVNTEAFF TGTGCCAGCTATCCCCCGCGACGGGTGAACACTGAAGCTTTCTTT
NA TRBJ1-1 many TRBV20-1 CSARRGARTEAFF TGCAGTGCTAGACGAGGGGCGAGGACTGAAGCTTTCTTT
TRBD1 TRBJ1-4 NA TRBV30 CAWSGDRSNEKLFF TGTGCCTGGAGTGGGGACAGATCTAATGAAAAACTGTTTTTT
NA TRBJ2-7 many TRBV6-1 CASSELSRGGEQYF TGTGCCAGCAGTGAACTAAGTAGAGGGGGCGAGCAGTACTTC
TRBD1 TRBJ1-2 many TRBV6-1 CASSEILTGLLANYGYTF TGTGCCAGCAGTGAAATCTTGACAGGGCTGTTAGCGAACTATGGCTACACCTTC